This T cell receptor beta chain was profiled in a study of quantifying T cell responses using KT2 cells. Study-wide context: RNA was reverse transcribed with TCR alpha and beta constant-region primers.

In germline, CDR1 is LGHDT, CDR2 YNNKEL (reference sequence). The CDR3 runs to 15 residues. Trimming took 0 bases from V and 4 from J; bases not matched to a gene: 3. An oligo carrying a UMI was ligated to the cDNA 3' end. An equimolar mix of RC1.1 and RC1.2 primed the beta chain across TRBC1 and TRBC2. MiXCR was run by TCRdb on the UMI-ligation and nested PCR reads, yielding one entry per CDR3 protein. The sample holds tens of thousands of distinct CDR3 sequences; around a tenth are singletons and the top ten take around 9.3%. The sequence derives from a human donor. The specimen sequenced was PBMCs spiked with cells of the T cell clone KT2. This chain uses TRBV3-1 with TRBJ1-1; TRBD1 matches 9 bases. Written as DNA, the CDR3 is TGTGCCAGCAGCCAAGACGGGACAGGGAGCACTGAAGCTTTCTTT. This codes for CASSQDGTGSTEAFF.